This entry features one T cell receptor beta chain sequence. Its matching antigen is unknown. This entry is derived from a study of OX40 agonist ivuxolimab in advanced cancers. Overall study findings and caveats: More expanded clones were found, on average, in CD8+ than in CD4+ T cells. Low normalized T-cell clonal expansion also characterized some of the nonresponders.

Produced via immunoSEQ multiplex PCR; TCRdb's table is partial and in-frame only. The sample gives about 58,000 clones, approximately 78% of which show up once; 0.7% to 0.8% is in the top ten. Germline V gene lookup returns CDR1 LNHDA and CDR2 SQIVND (reference sequence). V lost 3 bases and J lost 8, with 16 bases in between. There are 15 residues in the CDR3. The source material was CD4+ or CD8+ T cells sorted from blood, sampled in a trial of the OX40 agonist ivuxolimab. The TCR comes from an adult with an advanced solid tumor such as melanoma, head and neck, liver or kidney cancer. The rearrangement links TRBV19 to TRBJ1-4; possible D gene TRBD1, 5 bases. For the CDR3, the DNA is TGTGCCAGTAGTATTTCCGCCCTGGGGGGAGAAAAACTGTTTTTT. It codes for CASSISALGGEKLFF.